What follows are 24 T cell receptor beta chains derived from one specimen sequenced in a study of CD8 T cells in ankylosing spondylitis (dated by TCRdb to the late 2010s). Receptors were amplified or captured by 5' RACE. This sample was sequenced with an Illumina HiSeq 2500. The public sequencing data were trimmed at Q25 with fastp and processed into clonotypes with MiXCR by TCRdb, which kept only in-frame beta chains. Each CDR3 protein appears once, grouped with its most common genes and DNA. In this sample the table shows about 160,000 distinct CDR3 sequences, 18% of which occur a single time. The ten largest make up roughly 7.7% of the sample. Material for sequencing was blood, either unsorted or a sorted T cell fraction (not recorded which). The receptors were gathered from a male donor with ankylosing spondylitis or in good health (not recorded which).

The sample holds many counts of this clonotype. The chain links TRBV20-1 to TRBJ2-2; 8 nucleotides match TRBD1. In germline, CDR1 is DFQATT, CDR2 SNEGSKA (reference sequence). The CDR3 runs to 15 residues. Unmatched junction bases numbered 12, after V lost 6 bases and J lost 6 bases. CDR3 region: CSALMGQGAAGELFF. The CDR3 nucleotides are TGCAGTGCCCTAATGGGGCAGGGGGCTGCCGGGGAGCTGTTTTTT.

This clonotype was counted many times. The V and J genes are TRBV12-3 or TRBV12-4 and TRBJ2-7; the match to TRBD2 covers 12 bases. Losses at the gene ends were 0 bases for V and 0 bases for J; bases not matched to a gene: 18. This CDR3 contains 22 residues. The CDR3: CASSLALTSGSLRLAHSYEQYF. As DNA, the CDR3 is TGTGCCAGCAGTTTAGCGCTGACTAGCGGGAGCCTACGGCTTGCCCACTCCTACGAGCAGTACTTC.

This clonotype came up many times. V usage is TRBV5-1 and J usage is TRBJ2-7; 7 bases agree with TRBD1. From germline, CDR1 is SGHRS and CDR2 YFSETQ. V lost 4 bases and J lost 2; bases outside the gene matches: 9. The CDR3 runs 15 residues. The CDR3 DNA is TGCGCCAGCAGCCTTGACGGACAGGACCCCTACGAGCAGTACTTC. Encoded protein: CASSLDGQDPYEQYF. The complete variable domain, with remaining parts taken from reference TRBV5-1 and TRBJ2-7, reads KAGVTQTPRYLIKTRGQQVTLSCSPISGHRSVSWYQQTPGQGLQFLFEYFSETQRNKGNFPGRFSGRQFSNSRSEMNVSTLELGDSALYLCASSLDGQDPYEQYFGPGTRLTVT.

This clonotype turned up a few times. V gene TRBV20-1 combines with J gene TRBJ2-7; TRBD2 aligns across 13 bases. Germline CDR1 reads DFQATT; CDR2 reads SNEGSKA (reference sequence). The CDR3 sequence is 14 residues long. J was trimmed by 4 bases and V by 5 bases; bases with no gene match: 5. The CDR3: CSALRTSGSYEQYF. In nucleotides, the CDR3 is TGCAGTGCTCTACGGACTAGCGGGAGTTACGAGCAGTACTTC.

This clonotype was seen repeatedly, ten times or more. CDR3 nucleotides: TGTGCCAGCCTCCAGATACTAGCGTTCTCCTACGAGCAGTACTTC. Encoded protein: CASLQILAFSYEQYF. The V call is TRBV14, the J call TRBJ2-7, with 7 positions matching TRBD2. The CDR3 is 15 residues long. Trimming removed 8 bases from V and 0 bases from J; junction bases left unmatched: 10. The V gene's germline CDR1 is SGHDN and CDR2 FVKESK.

This clonotype was observed many times. This chain uses TRBV20-1 with TRBJ2-1; 7 bases line up with TRBD1. V shed 0 bases, J shed 6 bases, and the junction held 11 bases outside the gene matches. Germline CDR1 reads DFQATT; CDR2 reads SNEGSKA (reference sequence). This CDR3 region has 16 residues. The DNA for the CDR3 is TGCAGTGCTAGAGATGGGGACAGACCGGGCGGCAATGAGCAGTTCTTC. Amino acid sequence: CSARDGDRPGGNEQFF.

The chain recombines TRBV6-5 with TRBJ2-2; D ambiguous. CDR1 and CDR2 from the germline V gene are MNHEY and SVGAGI. Between the trimmed V and J ends, which lost 3 bases and 4 bases, there was a span of 6 bases. This CDR3 has 13 amino acids. The CDR3 coding sequence is TGTGCCAGCAGTTATCCTGGCACCGGGGAGCTGTTTTTT. Translation gives CASSYPGTGELFF.

This clonotype has a count of ten or more. The chain employs TRBV14 and TRBJ2-7; D is possibly TRBD1 (6 bases). The CDR3 covers 14 residues. Germline-derived CDR1 and CDR2 are SGHDN and FVKESK. Deletions cut 6 bases from V and 2 bases from J, with 14 bases between. The CDR3 protein is CASRRDRNTYEQYF. The DNA of the CDR3 is TGTGCCAGCAGGCGCGACAGGAACACCTACGAGCAGTACTTC. The full variable domain, its missing parts supplied by reference TRBV14 and TRBJ2-7, is EAGVTQFPSHSVIEKGQTVTLRCDPISGHDNLYWYRRVMGKEIKFLLHFVKESKQDESGMPNNRFLAERTGGTYSTLKVQPAELEDSGVYFCASRRDRNTYEQYFGPGTRLTVT.

This chain joins TRBV20-1 and TRBJ2-1, with 11 bases identical to TRBD2. Germline V lookup: CDR1 DFQATT, CDR2 SNEGSKA (reference sequence). CDR3 length equals 12 residues. The DNA of the CDR3 is TGCGGAACTAGCGGGAGTTGGAATGAGCAGTTCTTC. This encodes CGTSGSWNEQFF.

This clonotype showed up many times. The chain couples TRBV5-1 to TRBJ1-1; D is ambiguous. The CDR3 contains 15 residues. The germline CDR1 and CDR2 sequences are SGHRS and YFSETQ. Trimming took off 1 base at V and 1 base at J, with 11 bases between the two ends. The CDR3 region is CASSLQQMGNTEAFF. The CDR3 coding sequence is TGCGCCAGCAGCTTGCAGCAAATGGGGAACACTGAAGCTTTCTTT.

This clonotype was seen repeatedly, ten times or more. The chain has TRBV28 and TRBJ2-1, with 10 bases fitting TRBD2. There are 18 residues in the CDR3. V shed 4 bases, J shed 14 bases, and the junction held 23 bases outside the gene matches. Germline V gene sequence: CDR1 MDHEN, CDR2 SYDVKM. CDR3 protein: CASSWGAPSGRASTGEFF. The DNA for the CDR3 is TGTGCCAGCAGTTGGGGGGCCCCGAGCGGGAGGGCCTCGACCGGGGAGTTCTTC.

In this sample, this clonotype turned up a few times. V gene TRBV29-1 combines with J gene TRBJ2-2; D remains ambiguous. V was pared by 8 bases and J by 4 bases, with 11 bases between. Germline CDR1 and CDR2: SQVTM and ANQGSEA. The CDR3 consists of 12 residues. Written as DNA, the CDR3 is TGCAGCCTATCTACACCCACCGGGGAGCTGTTTTTT. This encodes CSLSTPTGELFF.

This clonotype was recorded many times. The chain carries TRBV9 and TRBJ2-3; 9 positions match TRBD2. Germline V gene sequence: CDR1 SGDLS, CDR2 YYNGEE. This CDR3 region has 16 residues. V shed 4 bases, J shed 0 bases, and the junction held 6 bases outside the gene matches. CDR3 DNA: TGTGCCAGCAGCCCCCCTCTAGCGGGGAGCACAGATACGCAGTATTTT. It specifies CASSPPLAGSTDTQYF.

This clonotype was detected many times. The chain has TRBV12-3 or TRBV12-4 and TRBJ1-5, with 10 nucleotides matching TRBD1. The CDR3 has 17 amino acids. The V gene end was trimmed by 2 bases and the J gene end by 5 bases; junction bases not matched to a gene: 9. The CDR3 loop reads CASSLKVLGTGDQPQHF. The DNA of the CDR3 is TGTGCCAGCAGTTTAAAGGTCCTCGGGACAGGGGATCAGCCCCAGCATTTT.

There are a few counts of this clonotype. The chain recombines TRBV7-2 with TRBJ2-3; 8 nucleotides line up with TRBD2. V lost 0 bases and J lost 11; bases outside the gene matches: 4. CDR1 and CDR2 from the germline V gene are SGHTA and FQGNSA. The CDR3 loop spans 13 amino acids. CDR3: CASSLAREVGQYF. The CDR3 DNA reads TGTGCCAGCAGCTTAGCGCGGGAGGTTGGGCAGTATTTT.

This clonotype was seen a handful of times. The chain uses TRBV29-1 and TRBJ2-5; D might be TRBD2 (6 bases). CDR1 and CDR2 (germline): SQVTM, ANQGSEA. Trimming cost V 6 bases and J 1 base, with 12 bases left between them. CDR3 length: 13 amino acids. The CDR3 nucleotides read TGCAGCGTATTGACCGGGGGCCAAGAGACCCAGTACTTC. It translates to CSVLTGGQETQYF.

The rearrangement links TRBV10-3 to TRBJ2-3, with no clear D. Per the germline V gene, CDR1 is ENHRY and CDR2 is SYGVKD. The CDR3 is 15 residues long. With 3 bases removed from V and 0 bases from J, the gap between germline ends came to 10 bases. The CDR3 nucleotides read TGTGCCATCAGTGAAGACCGACCTAGCACAGATACGCAGTATTTT. Translation gives CAISEDRPSTDTQYF.

This clonotype was observed a handful of times. V is TRBV7-9 and J is TRBJ2-2; weak D call: TRBD1 (6 bases). The CDR3 is 16 residues long. CDR1 is SEHNR and CDR2 is FQNEAQ in the germline V gene (reference sequence). The V and J ends lost 5 bases and 2 bases respectively, with 15 bases between them. Here the CDR3 reads CASSPRGAINTGELFF. CDR3 in DNA: TGTGCCAGCAGCCCCAGGGGAGCGATTAACACCGGGGAGCTGTTTTTT.

This clonotype has just one count. The gene calls are TRBV12-3 or TRBV12-4 and TRBJ2-2; D gene uncertain. Deletions cut 6 bases from V and 7 bases from J, with 21 bases between. The CDR3 is made up of 16 amino acids. The CDR3 reads CASSALRSPLGGELFF. CDR3 DNA sequence: TGTGCCAGCAGCGCCTTAAGGTCCCCTCTCGGCGGGGAGCTGTTTTTT.

This clonotype has just a few counts. This sequence joins TRBV4-1 and TRBJ1-6; possibly TRBD1 for D (5 bases). Germline lookup yields CDR1 MGHRA and CDR2 YSYEKL. V was trimmed by 0 bases and J by 3 bases, leaving 9 bases between them. The CDR3 sequence is 16 residues long. Written as DNA, the CDR3 is TGCGCCAGCAGCCAAGATCCGACAGTCTATAATTCACCCCTCCACTTT. Translating it yields CASSQDPTVYNSPLHF.

This clonotype appeared many times. This chain links TRBV29-1 with TRBJ2-1; 10 bases match TRBD2. The V gene end was trimmed by 1 base and the J gene end by 0 bases; junction bases not matched to a gene: 3. The CDR3 is made up of 16 amino acids. CDR1 and CDR2 (germline): SQVTM, ANQGSEA. The chain's CDR3 is CSVEGLAGVSYNEQFF. The CDR3 DNA reads as TGCAGCGTTGAAGGGCTAGCGGGGGTCTCCTACAATGAGCAGTTCTTC.

The sample holds a few counts of this clonotype. The chain recombines TRBV9 with TRBJ2-5; D may match TRBD1 or TRBD2 (5 bases each). Deletions cut 0 bases from V and 8 bases from J, with 17 bases between. Per germline, CDR1 SGDLS and CDR2 YYNGEE. This CDR3 is 15 amino acids long. The CDR3 region has the DNA TGTGCCAGCAGCGTAGGGGGACCCACCTCAGGAACCCAGTACTTC. It specifies CASSVGGPTSGTQYF.

The rearrangement uses TRBV7-6 and TRBJ2-5; maybe TRBD2 (5 bases). With 0 bases removed from V and 9 bases from J, the gap between germline ends came to 11 bases. CDR1 is SGHVS, CDR2 FNYEAQ, per germline. The CDR3 runs 13 residues. The CDR3 bases are TGTGCCAGCAGCTTAGCGCTAGAGGAGGCCCAGTACTTC. Its translation is CASSLALEEAQYF.

This clonotype was detected a few times. This rearrangement joins TRBV10-3 to TRBJ2-3, with 9 bases matching TRBD2. The V and J ends lost 2 bases and 3 bases, in that order; junction bases with no gene match: 12. The CDR3 is 18 residues long. Germline V gene sequence: CDR1 ENHRY, CDR2 SYGVKD. CDR3 sequence (DNA): TGTGCCATCAGTGAGATGCGGGTAATAGCGGGAGATACAGATACGCAGTATTTT. Residues: CAISEMRVIAGDTDTQYF.